This T cell receptor (beta chain) was captured in a study of molecular identifiers for immune sequencing clone quantification. Looking at the study overall: Replicate experiments took RNA from around 20,000 or 100,000 naive CD8 cells, divided it five ways and sequenced four.

TCRdb called the PCR reads again in MiXCR, with one record for every CDR3 protein. Altogether approximately 500,000 distinct CDR3 sequences are present, less than 30% being singletons, with the ten largest covering around 0.78%. Germline V gene data show CDR1 as SEHNR and CDR2 as FQNEAQ (reference sequence). Trimming took off 4 bases at V and 6 bases at J, with 18 bases between the two ends. The CDR3 contains 15 residues. This clonotype was detected many times. Sequencing was done on a sample of naive CD8+ T cells from blood, with Jurkat cell RNA spiked in. Subset denoted: FACS-sorted CD8+CD4-CCR7+CD45RA+ naive T cells. This clonotype was sampled from a human donor in good health. Some libraries in this study had Jurkat cell RNA spiked in. The rearrangement joins TRBV7-9 to TRBJ1-1, with D maybe TRBD1 (5 bases). The CDR3 nucleotides are TGTGCCAGCAGCTCACTTGGGGGGACGAAGGCTGAAGCTTTCTTT. This encodes CASSSLGGTKAEAFF.